This T cell receptor (beta chain) is drawn from a study of T cell responses to AZD1222 COVID-19 vaccine. The method was immunoSEQ multiplex PCR; TCRdb's version includes in-frame clones alone and lacks a portion of them. The table shows approximately 80,000 clones, with under 95% occurring only once. This material consisted of peripheral blood, taken 28 days after the second AZD1222 dose. The receptor comes from an adult who received the AZD1222 COVID-19 vaccine.

CDR3 residues: CASSLGHSSGRAWETQYF. The CDR3 DNA is TGTGCCAGCAGCTTGGGTCACTCTAGCGGGAGGGCCTGGGAGACCCAGTACTTC. The rearrangement links TRBV5-6 to TRBJ2-5; 12 nucleotides align to TRBD2. There are 18 residues in the CDR3. The V and J ends lost 0 bases and 5 bases, in that order; junction bases with no gene match: 11. CDR1 SGHDT and CDR2 YYEEEE come from the germline V gene.